What follows are 30 T cell receptor beta chains derived from one specimen sequenced in a study of blood T cell repertoires in COVID-19. Sequencing used immunoSEQ multiplex PCR; TCRdb keeps in-frame clones, though not all of them. The sample shows around 250,000 clones, 70% to 90% of them seen only once. Sequenced: PBMCs or T cells enriched from blood (not recorded which). These receptors all stem from a woman between 45 and 60 years old who had recovered from COVID-19.

The CDR3 spells CASSPPSLNADTQYF. The CDR3 bases are TGTGCCAGCAGCCCGCCTAGCCTAAACGCAGATACGCAGTATTTT. The chain couples TRBV27 to TRBJ2-3; maybe TRBD2 (5 bases). V gave up 6 bases and J gave up 4 bases, with 17 bases separating them. Looked up from germline, CDR1 is MNHEY and CDR2 is SMNVEV (reference sequence). CDR3 length: 15 residues.

In this sample, this clone turned up once. The V and J genes are TRBV5-5 and TRBJ2-2; 10 bases are a match to TRBD1. V shed 2 bases and J 1 base; nucleotides not matched to a gene: 2. The CDR3 runs 16 residues. From germline, CDR1 is SGHKS and CDR2 YYEKEE (reference sequence). In nucleotides, the CDR3 is TGTGCCAGCAGCTTCCGGGACAGGGGGAACACCGGGGAGCTGTTTTTT. This gives the protein CASSFRDRGNTGELFF. The variable domain in full, completed from reference TRBV5-5 and TRBJ2-2, reads DAGVTQSPTHLIKTRGQQVTLRCSPISGHKSVSWYQQVLGQGPQFIFQYYEKEERGRGNFPDRFSARQFPNYSSELNVNALLLGDSALYLCASSFRDRGNTGELFFGEGSRLTVL.

The chain joins TRBV6-5 to TRBJ2-3; the D is unclear. This CDR3 spans 14 amino acids. Trimming cost V 1 base and J 2 bases, with 7 bases left between them. Germline CDR1 is MNHEY and CDR2 is SVGAGI. In nucleotides, the CDR3 is TGTGCCAGCAGTTACTTTCGCTACACAGATACGCAGTATTTT. Its protein is CASSYFRYTDTQYF.

The chain is built from TRBV2 and TRBJ1-5, with 10 bases identical to TRBD1. With V trimmed by 6 bases and J by 7 bases, 6 bases remained unmatched. The length of the CDR3 is 14 residues. CDR1 SNHLY and CDR2 FYNNEI come from the germline V gene. CDR3 DNA: TGTGCCAGCAGCCCCGGACAGGGGGAGCAGCCCCAGCATTTT. Translation gives CASSPGQGEQPQHF.

The CDR3 reads CASSFGTGVYGYTF. The CDR3, as DNA: TGTGCCAGCAGTTTTGGGACAGGGGTTTATGGCTACACCTTC. J is TRBJ1-2 and V is TRBV28; 10 bases match TRBD1. Unmatched junction bases numbered 3, after V lost 3 bases and J lost 5 bases. Germline V gives CDR1 MDHEN, CDR2 SYDVKM. The CDR3 runs to 14 residues.

The J gene is TRBJ2-1, the V gene TRBV24-1; maybe TRBD2 (6 bases). The CDR3 covers 16 residues. The germline V gene encodes CDR1 KGHDR and CDR2 SFDVKD. V was pared by 4 bases and J by 5 bases, with 17 bases between. CDR3 DNA sequence: TGTGCCACCAGTGACCCTAAAACCGGGACTCACAATGAGCAGTTCTTC. Translated, it gives CATSDPKTGTHNEQFF.

This clone was seen just once. CDR3 nucleotide sequence: TGTGCCAGCAGTTTAAACAGATTCTATGGCTACACCTTC. It encodes CASSLNRFYGYTF. The rearrangement uses TRBV12-3 or TRBV12-4 and TRBJ1-2; D is unclear. V lost 2 bases and J lost 4, with 8 bases in between. This CDR3 contains 13 residues.

This clone is a singleton in its sample. This sequence joins TRBV18 and TRBJ2-2, with D perhaps matching TRBD2 (8 bases). Germline V gives CDR1 KGHSH, CDR2 LQKENI. The V gene lost 6 bases and the J gene lost 5 bases, with 16 bases spanning the gap. The CDR3 extends over 15 amino acids. CDR3 residues: CASSPGGGSTGELFF. The DNA of the CDR3 is TGTGCCAGCTCCCCGGGAGGGGGCTCTACCGGGGAGCTGTTTTTT.

V is TRBV27 and J is TRBJ2-3; D remains unclear. The CDR3 consists of 11 residues. Trimming shortened V by 5 bases and J by 8 bases, and 8 bases separated the two germline ends. Germline-derived CDR1 and CDR2 are MNHEY and SMNVEV (reference sequence). The CDR3 bases are TGTGCCAGCAGTAAGTCCGGTACGCAGTATTTT. Its translation: CASSKSGTQYF.

The genes are TRBV10-3 and TRBJ1-1; tentatively, D is TRBD1 (6 bases). The CDR3 has 13 residues. V was pared by 4 bases and J by 0 bases, with 6 bases between. CDR1 and CDR2 (germline): ENHRY, SYGVKD. The CDR3 region has the DNA TGTGCCATCAGTGGGACAGTGAACACTGAAGCTTTCTTT. It encodes CAISGTVNTEAFF.

The CDR3 nucleotides are TGTGCCAGCTCACCCGGAGACAGGGTTCATCCGTACTTC. Amino acid sequence: CASSPGDRVHPYF. This chain joins TRBV18 and TRBJ2-7, with TRBD1 identical over 7 bases. J gave up 12 bases and V 3 bases, and 11 bases lay outside the gene matches. Germline assignment: CDR1 KGHSH and CDR2 LQKENI. The CDR3 runs 13 residues.

The rearrangement joins TRBV5-1 to TRBJ2-5, with 7 bases identical to TRBD1. CDR1 is SGHRS, CDR2 YFSETQ, per germline. The CDR3 covers 16 residues. With 0 bases clipped from V and 4 bases from J, the junction kept 9 bases outside the gene matches. The CDR3 DNA is TGCGCCAGCAGCTTGGGAGGGGGCGCGGGCGGAGAGACCCAGTACTTC. It encodes CASSLGGGAGGETQYF.

This chain connects TRBV28 to TRBJ2-2; the match to TRBD2 covers 7 bases. Looked up from germline, CDR1 is MDHEN and CDR2 is SYDVKM. CDR3 size: 15 residues. V was clipped by 3 bases and J by 4 bases; unmatched bases: 5. CDR3 bases: TGTGCCAGCAGTTTGGCTAGCGGAGCCACCGGGGAGCTGTTTTTT. Residues: CASSLASGATGELFF.

This clone was counted between two and nine times. Here the CDR3 DNA reads TGTGCCAGCAGCTGGACAGGGGAAAGCACAGATACGCAGTATTTT. The encoded protein is CASSWTGESTDTQYF. The chain joins TRBV7-9 to TRBJ2-3; TRBD1 agrees at 9 bases. This CDR3 is 15 amino acids long. The germline V gene has CDR1 SEHNR and CDR2 FQNEAQ (reference sequence). J gave up 0 bases and V 4 bases, and 2 bases lay outside the gene matches. Full variable domain (remainder filled in from reference TRBV7-9 and TRBJ2-3): DTGVSQNPRHKITKRGQNVTFRCDPISEHNRLYWYRQTLGQGPEFLTYFQNEAQLEKSRLLSDRFSAERPKGSFSTLEIQRTEQGDSAMYLCASSWTGESTDTQYFGPGTRLTVL.

This clone has only one observation. This chain links TRBV4-2 with TRBJ1-1, with TRBD1 as a possible D gene (5 bases). V shed 0 bases and J shed 7 bases, with 9 bases lying between them. The CDR3 spans 13 residues. Germline V lookup: CDR1 LGHNA, CDR2 YNFKEQ. CDR3 nucleotide sequence: TGTGCCAGCAGCCAAGATCGGGGGGATGAAGCTTTCTTT. As protein: CASSQDRGDEAFF.

The chain recombines TRBV3-1 (or the pseudogene TRBV3-2) with TRBJ2-1, with 8 positions matching TRBD2. Trimming at V came to 1 base and at J to 7 bases, leaving 12 bases not matched to a gene. Germline V gives CDR1 LGHDT, CDR2 YNNKEL (reference sequence). This CDR3 has 17 amino acids. DNA for the CDR3: TGTGCCAGCAGCCAAGGGCGAGCGGGAGAGGTAGGGAATGAGCAGTTCTTC. This codes for CASSQGRAGEVGNEQFF.

This clone is a singleton in its sample. This chain uses TRBV5-1 with TRBJ2-7; no clear D gene. V shed 4 bases and J shed 2 bases, with 7 bases lying between them. This CDR3 comprises 12 residues. From germline, CDR1 is SGHRS and CDR2 YFSETQ. The CDR3 DNA reads TGCGCCAGCAGCCACGGAGCCTACGAGCAGTACTTC. Translation: CASSHGAYEQYF.

In this sample, this clone turned up a few times. The V gene is TRBV2, the J gene TRBJ1-5; D gene ambiguous. V was shortened by 7 bases and J by 4 bases, with 11 bases between the two germline ends. CDR3 size: 13 residues. From germline, CDR1 is SNHLY and CDR2 FYNNEI. The CDR3 DNA reads as TGTGCCAGCACCGTTGGGCCTAATCAGCCCCAGCATTTT. This encodes CASTVGPNQPQHF.

V usage is TRBV10-3 and J usage is TRBJ1-1; D is possibly TRBD1 (5 bases). V gave up 10 bases and J gave up 5 bases, with 17 bases separating them. The CDR3 totals 13 residues. Germline-derived CDR1 and CDR2 are ENHRY and SYGVKD. The CDR3 coding sequence is TGTGCCACAATTACAGGCTCGTCGACTGAAGCTTTCTTT. Its protein is CATITGSSTEAFF.

This chain links TRBV27 with TRBJ2-3; TRBD2 agrees at 13 bases. The CDR3 has 16 amino acids. CDR1 is MNHEY and CDR2 is SMNVEV in the germline V gene (reference sequence). Trimming removed 3 bases from V and 4 bases from J; junction bases left unmatched: 4. CDR3 nucleotides: TGTGCCAGCAGTTTCCGGACTAGCGGGAGTGCAGATACGCAGTATTTT. It is translated as CASSFRTSGSADTQYF.

The chain has TRBV18 and TRBJ1-5, with D tentatively TRBD1 (5 bases). The V end lost 2 bases, the J end lost 0 bases, and 11 bases lay between the germline ends. The V gene's germline CDR1 is KGHSH and CDR2 LQKENI. This CDR3 comprises 16 residues. The CDR3 DNA is TGTGCCAGCTCACCAGTTTTCAGGGATAGCAATCAGCCCCAGCATTTT. Translation: CASSPVFRDSNQPQHF.

The chain combines TRBV29-1 with TRBJ2-2; TRBD2 might be the D (6 bases). With 6 bases removed from V and 3 bases from J, the gap between germline ends came to 17 bases. The CDR3 totals 15 residues. Looked up from germline, CDR1 is SQVTM and CDR2 is ANQGSEA. CDR3 nucleotides: TGCAGCGTGCGGTCTCGGGAGCTGGACACCGGGGAGCTGTTTTTT. Protein product: CSVRSRELDTGELFF.

This rearrangement joins TRBV30 to TRBJ2-1; 7 nucleotides align to TRBD2. Per germline, CDR1 GTSNPN and CDR2 SVGIG (reference sequence). CDR3 length: 12 residues. V lost 4 bases and J lost 5; bases outside the gene matches: 2. The CDR3 DNA follows: TGTGCCTGGACTAGCGGCAACAATGAGCAGTTCTTC. Its protein is CAWTSGNNEQFF. Full variable domain (missing parts from reference TRBV30 and TRBJ2-1): SQTIHQWPATLVQPVGSPLSLECTVEGTSNPNLYWYRQAAGRGLQLLFYSVGIGQISSEVPQNLSASRPQDRQFILSSKKLLLSDSGFYLCAWTSGNNEQFFGPGTRLTVL.

The chain joins TRBV27 to TRBJ2-2, with D possibly TRBD1 on 8 matching bases. The V gene's germline CDR1 is MNHEY and CDR2 SMNVEV (reference sequence). V lost 7 bases, J lost 5 bases, and 20 bases lay in between. The CDR3 totals 16 residues. This CDR3 reads CASKPLNRGGTGELFF. CDR3 bases: TGTGCCAGCAAACCACTAAACAGGGGGGGGACCGGGGAGCTGTTTTTT.

The V call is TRBV7-9, the J call TRBJ1-2; D possibly corresponds to TRBD1 (6 bases). Trimming stripped 3 bases from V and 0 bases from J, with 11 bases between. CDR1 SEHNR and CDR2 FQNEAQ come from the germline V gene (reference sequence). The CDR3 sequence is 15 residues long. CDR3 in DNA: TGTGCCAGCAGCTTGACAGGTGCAGCTAACTATGGCTACACCTTC. Translation: CASSLTGAANYGYTF.

The chain recombines TRBV28 with TRBJ1-4; D remains unclear. Germline V gene lookup returns CDR1 MDHEN and CDR2 SYDVKM. The CDR3 is 16 amino acids. With 6 bases removed from V and 0 bases from J, the gap between germline ends came to 14 bases. DNA for the CDR3: TGTGCCAGCAGAGGCTCATCAGGTGCAACTAATGAAAAACTGTTTTTT. This sequence encodes CASRGSSGATNEKLFF.

This chain uses TRBV6-1 with TRBJ2-7, with a weak D call TRBD2 (6 bases). The CDR3 is made up of 15 amino acids. V was pared by 2 bases and J by 2 bases, with 13 bases between. CDR1 and CDR2 from the germline V gene are MNHNS and SASEGT. The CDR3 here is CASSERWTTPYEQYF. CDR3 DNA: TGTGCCAGCAGTGAACGGTGGACTACTCCCTACGAGCAGTACTTC.

V and J are TRBV11-2 and TRBJ1-5; the match to TRBD1 covers 9 bases. The CDR3 runs 16 residues. CDR1 is SGHAT, CDR2 FQNNGV, per germline. The trim removed 1 base at V and 5 bases at J, leaving 6 bases unmatched. CDR3 protein: CASSLAGTGPHQPQHF. The CDR3 DNA is TGTGCCAGCAGCTTAGCCGGGACAGGGCCCCATCAGCCCCAGCATTTT.

This sequence joins TRBV19 and TRBJ1-3; D gene ambiguous. Trimming left V 8 bases short and J 0 bases short, with 5 bases between. This CDR3 has 12 residues. CDR1 is LNHDA and CDR2 is SQIVND in the germline V gene (reference sequence). The CDR3 DNA reads TGTGCCAGTCTCTCCTCTGGAAACACCATATATTTT. Translation gives CASLSSGNTIYF.

In this sample, this clone turned up a few times. The chain is built from TRBV19 and TRBJ1-5; 7 bases agree with TRBD1. V lost 3 bases, J lost 0 bases, and 8 bases stayed unmatched. The V gene's germline CDR1 is LNHDA and CDR2 SQIVND (reference sequence). This CDR3 spans 17 amino acids. The CDR3 here is CASSMSRGLSSNQPQHF. CDR3 DNA: TGTGCCAGTAGTATGTCAAGGGGGCTGAGTAGCAATCAGCCCCAGCATTTT.